Presented here are 21 T cell receptor beta chains from one specimen sequenced in a study of regulatory T cells in long-lasting Graves disease. Regarding time point: newly diagnosed GD, antithyroid drugs for less than 3 months. PBMC RNA served as the TCR library source. To make TCR beta libraries, researchers used iRepertoire HTBI primers and Arm-PCR of CDR3 regions. One entry per CDR3 protein, called by TCRdb with MiXCR from the multiplex PCR reads. The sample shows fewer than 650,000 distinct CDR3 sequences, around 15% of them seen only once. A further study also used this sample, focusing on T cells in Graves' hyperthyroidism and ophthalmopathy.

Sequencing used peripheral blood mononuclear cells (PBMCs), obtained at new diagnosis, from a patient treated with antithyroid drugs. The receptor set was obtained from a man younger than 35 with Graves disease.

Remarks on this clonotype: This likely stems from a read error, as it lies one base from a far larger clone. The chain employs TRBV11-2 and TRBJ2-1; D may correspond to TRBD1 or TRBD2 (5 bases each). The J call could be wrong; TRBJ2-5 is a better fit for the DNA end. This CDR3 contains 18 residues. Germline V gives CDR1 SGHAT, CDR2 FQNNGV. CDR3 protein: CASSLLGPTEWAQETQYF. CDR3 sequence (DNA): TGTGCCAGCAGCTTATTGGGACCGACAGAGTGGGCCCAAGAGACCCAGTACTTC.

This clonotype was counted a few times. The CDR3, as DNA: TGTGCCAGTAGTATATCAGATACCCCCTACAATGAGCAGTTCTTC. As protein: CASSISDTPYNEQFF. This chain connects TRBV19 to TRBJ2-1; no clear D. CDR3 size: 15 residues. V lost 2 bases and J 2 bases, leaving 10 bases between the germline ends. Germline loops: CDR1 LNHDA, CDR2 SQIVND (reference sequence).

The chain carries TRBV11-2 and TRBJ2-6; D not certain. Germline V CDR1 and CDR2: SGHAT, FQNNGV. Deletions cut 7 bases from V and 4 bases from J, with 8 bases between. This CDR3 comprises 13 residues. CDR3 in amino acids: CASNSGGANVLTF. CDR3 bases: TGTGCCAGCAATAGTGGGGGGGCCAACGTCCTGACTTTC.

This clonotype has at least ten counts. The chain joins TRBV7-6 to TRBJ2-7, with a possible D match to TRBD2 (6 bases). Per the germline V gene, CDR1 is SGHVS and CDR2 is FNYEAQ. Trimming stripped 5 bases from V and 3 bases from J, with 11 bases between. The CDR3 covers 13 residues. CDR3 nucleotide sequence: TGTGCCAGCAGCGGGCTTAGCGGCTACGAGCAGTACTTC. Translation: CASSGLSGYEQYF.

This clonotype was counted only a few times. This chain links TRBV18 with TRBJ1-3; no clear D. Germline assignment: CDR1 KGHSH and CDR2 LQKENI. The V end was cut by 2 bases, the J end by 0 bases, with 8 bases between. The CDR3 is 15 amino acids. The CDR3, as DNA: TGTGCCAGCTCACCAAACCAGAACTCTGGAAACACCATATATTTT. Translated, it gives CASSPNQNSGNTIYF.

The rearrangement links TRBV3-1 to TRBJ2-7, with D unresolved. The germline V and J ends were trimmed by 0 bases and 7 bases, with 13 bases remaining between them. The CDR3 spans 14 residues. CDR1 and CDR2 from the germline V gene are LGHDT and YNNKEL (reference sequence). The CDR3 loop reads CASSQETALPEQYF. CDR3 DNA: TGTGCCAGCAGCCAAGAAACAGCCCTACCGGAGCAGTACTTC.

This clonotype was detected only a few times. This sequence is one base from a far larger clone and is likely a read error. This sequence joins TRBV5-1 and TRBJ1-1; D unclear. Trimming cost V 0 bases and J 0 bases, with 6 bases left between them. The CDR3 runs 14 residues. CDR1 is SGHRS, CDR2 YFSETQ, per germline. The CDR3 spells CASSLERMNTEAFF. The DNA for the CDR3 is TGCGCCAGCAGCTTGGAAAGGATGAACACTGAAGCTTTCTTT.

The genes are TRBV20-1 and TRBJ2-7, with D perhaps TRBD2 (6 bases). Germline V lookup: CDR1 DFQATT, CDR2 SNEGSKA (reference sequence). The CDR3 runs 12 residues. Trimming pared 2 bases from V and 7 bases from J, leaving 12 bases between. CDR3 sequence reads: CSARKGAGEQYF. Here the CDR3 DNA reads TGCAGTGCTAGAAAGGGCGCGGGGGAGCAGTACTTC.

The V and J genes are TRBV4-1 and TRBJ2-7; maybe TRBD1 (6 bases). Per germline, CDR1 MGHRA and CDR2 YSYEKL. Trimming removed 4 bases from V and 3 bases from J, with 16 bases in between. This CDR3 region has 15 residues. Written as DNA, the CDR3 is TGCGCCAGCAGCCGCCGACAGGACAACAACTACGAGCAGTACTTC. Its protein is CASSRRQDNNYEQYF.

The gene calls are TRBV6-2 or TRBV6-3 and TRBJ2-7, with 10 bases matching TRBD1. This CDR3 has 15 amino acids. Germline CDR1 MNHEY, CDR2 SVGEGT. V dropped 5 bases and J dropped 0; count of bases not matched to a gene: 4. The DNA for the CDR3 is TGTGCCAGCAGTGAGGGACAGGGGAGCTCCTACGAGCAGTACTTC. It yields the protein CASSEGQGSSYEQYF.

On this clonotype: A much bigger clone sits one base away, suggesting this may be a read error. The chain carries TRBV6-2 or TRBV6-3 and TRBJ1-5; D uncertain. The CDR3 contains 14 residues. Germline CDR1 and CDR2: MNHEY and SVGEGT. The germline V and J ends were trimmed by 0 bases and 7 bases, with 10 bases remaining between them. CDR3 nucleotide sequence: TGTGCCAGCAGTTACTCGAGTAGGAGGCAGCCCCAGCATTTT. This gives the protein CASSYSSRRQPQHF.

The J gene is TRBJ1-2, the V gene TRBV30; the D is unclear. The CDR3 loop spans 11 amino acids. Germline lookup yields CDR1 GTSNPN and CDR2 SVGIG (reference sequence). Trimming took 2 bases from V and 11 from J, leaving 12 bases between them. The CDR3 reads CAWSPTVEYTF. CDR3 coding DNA: TGTGCCTGGAGTCCCACCGTTGAGTACACCTTC. The entire variable domain, with the rest obtained from reference TRBV30 and TRBJ1-2, is as follows: SQTIHQWPATLVQPVGSPLSLECTVEGTSNPNLYWYRQAAGRGLQLLFYSVGIGQISSEVPQNLSASRPQDRQFILSSKKLLLSDSGFYLCAWSPTVEYTFGSGTRLTVV.

Regarding this clonotype: One junction end disagrees with the germline gene, perhaps due to a read error. The chain is built from TRBV28 and TRBJ2-1; 7 bases are shared with TRBD1. CDR1 is MDHEN and CDR2 is SYDVKM in the germline V gene. This CDR3 spans 14 amino acids. Here the CDR3 reads CASSIRDRSNEQFF. Written as DNA, the CDR3 is TGCGCCAGCAGTATCCGGGACAGAAGCAATGAGCAGTTCTTC.

This clonotype has a handful of counts. The V gene is TRBV6-5, the J gene TRBJ2-2, with D possibly matching TRBD2 (5 bases). Germline CDR1 and CDR2: MNHEY and SVGAGI. The length of the CDR3 is 15 residues. V was pared by 2 bases and J by 6 bases, with 13 bases between. CDR3 protein: CASSYATSGSGELFF. DNA for the CDR3: TGTGCCAGCAGTTACGCTACTAGTGGTTCCGGGGAGCTGTTTTTT.

This clonotype was observed at least ten times. J is TRBJ2-7 and V is TRBV11-2; either TRBD1 or TRBD2 may fit D (5 bases each). Trimming left V 5 bases short and J 2 bases short, with 13 bases between. The germline V gene encodes CDR1 SGHAT and CDR2 FQNNGV. The CDR3 is 14 residues long. CDR3 residues: CASSRDPGTYEQYF. The CDR3 bases are TGTGCCAGCAGCCGGGACCCTGGGACCTACGAGCAGTACTTC.

This clonotype was seen more than once but under ten times. The rearrangement uses TRBV20-1 and TRBJ2-1; TRBD2 matches 10 bases. From germline, CDR1 is DFQATT and CDR2 SNEGSKA (reference sequence). This CDR3 spans 15 amino acids. The trim removed 6 bases at V and 3 bases at J, leaving 8 bases unmatched. The CDR3 reads CSASGTSEIYNEQFF. Here the CDR3 DNA reads TGCAGTGCCAGTGGGACTAGCGAGATCTACAATGAGCAGTTCTTC.

This clonotype was recorded a few times. This sequence joins TRBV20-1 and TRBJ2-1, with D possibly being TRBD1 (5 bases). Germline V lookup: CDR1 DFQATT, CDR2 SNEGSKA (reference sequence). Trimming pared 6 bases from V and 2 bases from J, leaving 14 bases between. This CDR3 comprises 14 residues. The CDR3 DNA reads as TGCAGTGCGAAAGCCGTAGGGGCCTACAATGAGCAGTTCTTC. Its protein product is CSAKAVGAYNEQFF.

Many counts were recorded for this clonotype. The chain uses TRBV27 and TRBJ2-1; 7 nucleotides agree with TRBD2. CDR1 is MNHEY, CDR2 SMNVEV, per germline (reference sequence). CDR3 length equals 16 residues. The V gene end was trimmed by 2 bases and the J gene end by 4 bases; junction bases not matched to a gene: 8. CDR3 protein: CASSLGAGSGYNEQFF. DNA for the CDR3: TGTGCCAGCAGTTTAGGAGCGGGATCGGGGTACAATGAGCAGTTCTTC.

The table lists this clonotype with a few counts. V and J are TRBV7-2 and TRBJ2-7, with D possibly being TRBD1 or TRBD2 (5 bases each). Trimming left V 6 bases short and J 0 bases short, with 15 bases between. The CDR3 is 15 amino acids. Looked up from germline, CDR1 is SGHTA and CDR2 is FQGNSA. The CDR3 DNA reads as TGTGCCAGCAGACTATTTGGGACCTCCTCCTACGAGCAGTACTTC. It is translated as CASRLFGTSSYEQYF.

The CDR3 nucleotides read TGTGCCAGCAGTCCGCCGAACCAAGAGACCCAGTACTTC. Translating it yields CASSPPNQETQYF. The chain has TRBV28 and TRBJ2-5; D is unresolved. Germline V gene sequence: CDR1 MDHEN, CDR2 SYDVKM. The CDR3 spans 13 residues. V was cut by 5 bases and J by 0 bases, with 7 bases left in between.

This clonotype was detected many times. The J gene is TRBJ1-1, the V gene TRBV12-3 or TRBV12-4, with a weak D call TRBD1 (5 bases). This CDR3 contains 12 residues. Trimming removed 10 bases at V and 4 bases at J, with 13 bases between. CDR3 residues: CATKWGGTEAFF. The CDR3 DNA reads as TGTGCCACCAAGTGGGGGGGCACTGAAGCTTTCTTT.